What follows describes a single T cell receptor (beta chain). Its antigen remains unidentified. Per-nucleotide qualities are absent, and no much larger clonotype sits a single base away. This specimen belongs to a study of shared clonotypes between healthy human individuals (TCRdb year 2020). The study in broad terms: Three men and a couple of women, aged 18 to 49 years, made up the cohort. For each donor, three plates each were used for CD4 naive and CD4 memory, two plates were used for CD8 naive, and one plate was used for CD8 memory. To estimate repertoire size and how much clonotype sharing occurs between individuals, the study deeply sequenced the blood TCR repertoires of five healthy adults. To increase sequencing depth and limit assay-specific biases, different laboratories used diverse techniques to prepare libraries and sequence TCR repertoires. Per donor, leukapheresis produced somewhere between about 0.8 and 9.5 billion PBMCs. Broad study findings and their caveats: Higher generation probabilities were observed for clonotypes shared by all four sorted-subset donors than for non-shared clonotypes. Pairwise subsampling indicated that sequencing depth was expected to affect the degree of clonotype sharing among donors. The small number of donors limited the genetic and exposure-history diversity represented. Around 5% of naive CD4, roughly 3.5% of naive CD8, approximately 2.2% of memory CD4, and 0.35% to 0.4% of memory CD8 clonotypes were shared across several donors. Larger estimated clonotype richness was generally found for naive subsets than for memory subsets. Incomplete sequencing was indicated by rarefaction of sorted-subset datasets, despite the large sequencing depth. Sampling was restricted to blood, and TCR repertoires in tissues likely differ from the TCR repertoires found in blood.

Taken from the germline V gene, the CDR1 and CDR2 loops are MNHEY and SVGAGI. Deletion took 8 bases off V and 5 bases off J, with a span of 12 bases between the germline ends. The CDR3 numbers 12 residues from cysteine through phenylalanine. The kept DNA is CDR3 alone, 36 bases in frame from the first base. The donors were healthy, HIV-negative adults who had no recently reported acute infections or vaccinations. Every donor was a Caucasian adult living in Nashville, Tennessee, USA. Magnetic negative selection was used to enrich CD4+ T cells, after which naive cells were positively selected on CD45RA and the negative fraction became the memory subset. Blood was obtained by leukapheresis, after which PBMCs were separated by Ficoll-Histopaque density gradient centrifugation and cryopreserved in liquid nitrogen vapor phase. Analytical flow cytometry was used to check the purity and quantity of every magnetically sorted T cell population. Genomic DNA was isolated from each sorted fraction and quantified by UV absorbance on a Nanodrop 2000c.

TCR CDR3 regions were amplified from genomic DNA by multiplex PCR using the deep immunoSEQ assay. Extracted genomic DNA from each cell subset was spread evenly across all wells of several immunoSEQ 96-well plates, with each plate serving as a replicate. For sorted subsets, each replicate PCR was loaded with approximately 200 ng genomic DNA, equivalent to 32,000 or so T cell genomes. Purified libraries were quantified with a Qubit 3.0 fluorometer, sized on a Bioanalyzer 2100, and re-quantified with the KAPA Library Quantification kit. Every immunoSEQ 96-well plate was sequenced on a dedicated single-read 150-cycle Illumina NextSeq 550 flow cell. Under the source paper's analysis protocol: Because only junctional sequences without quality scores were contained in the immunoSEQ output, filtering matching that applied to full-length reads could not be performed. To assign V/J genes and CDR3, sequences were annotated using PyIR, a Python wrapper for IgBLAST v1.9, with IMGT germline references. Reads were filtered out if the reads had weak V/J assignments (E-value above 1e-6), no CDR3, stop codons, out-of-frame junctions, or ambiguous translated residues. V3J clonotypes were defined by identical inferred V gene, J gene, and CDR3 amino acid sequence. The percentage overlap between two repertoires was calculated by dividing the number of shared unique clonotypes by the size of the smaller repertoire. Three approaches were used to assess repertoire richness: RTK rarefaction, the Chao1 estimator, and Recon v2.1 estimates of unobserved clonotypes. For all TCRbeta clonotypes obtained by the gDNA method from several donors, generation probabilities were computed with OLGA. The immuneACCESS repertoire file appears here via TCRdb, limited to in-frame rearrangements. These files lack a portion of the clones; in checked studies, under half of the deficit traces to unresolved V genes, and the cause of the others is not known. V, J and clone size derive from that table, while D and trimming were established from the DNA sequence. This sample lists some 2,400,000 clones; roughly 95% were detected once. Together, the top ten hold roughly 0.13% of the sample.

The source of this sequence is a man aged 18 to 29 in good health. The rearranged segments are TRBV6-5 and TRBJ1-1, with the D gene call left open. What was sequenced was naive CD4+ T cells sorted from blood. The meaning of the sample's cell subset or site label: CD45RA+ positively selected. The CDR3 region has the sequence CASVAAGTEAFF. In nucleotides, the sequence is TGTGCCAGCGTTGCGGCAGGTACTGAAGCTTTCTTT.